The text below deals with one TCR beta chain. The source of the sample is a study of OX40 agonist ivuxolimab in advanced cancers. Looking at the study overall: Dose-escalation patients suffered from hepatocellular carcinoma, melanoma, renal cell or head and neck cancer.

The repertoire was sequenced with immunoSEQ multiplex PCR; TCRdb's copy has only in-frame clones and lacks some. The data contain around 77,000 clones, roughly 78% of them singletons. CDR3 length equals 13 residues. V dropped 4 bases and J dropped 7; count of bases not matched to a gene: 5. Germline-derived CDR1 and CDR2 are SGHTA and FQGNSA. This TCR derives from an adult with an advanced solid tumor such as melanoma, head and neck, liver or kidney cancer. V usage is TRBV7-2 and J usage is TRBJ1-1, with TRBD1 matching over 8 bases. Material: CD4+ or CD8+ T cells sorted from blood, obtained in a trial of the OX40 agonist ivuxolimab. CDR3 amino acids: CASSSTGDHEAFF. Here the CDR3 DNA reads TGTGCCAGCAGCTCGACAGGGGACCATGAAGCTTTCTTT.